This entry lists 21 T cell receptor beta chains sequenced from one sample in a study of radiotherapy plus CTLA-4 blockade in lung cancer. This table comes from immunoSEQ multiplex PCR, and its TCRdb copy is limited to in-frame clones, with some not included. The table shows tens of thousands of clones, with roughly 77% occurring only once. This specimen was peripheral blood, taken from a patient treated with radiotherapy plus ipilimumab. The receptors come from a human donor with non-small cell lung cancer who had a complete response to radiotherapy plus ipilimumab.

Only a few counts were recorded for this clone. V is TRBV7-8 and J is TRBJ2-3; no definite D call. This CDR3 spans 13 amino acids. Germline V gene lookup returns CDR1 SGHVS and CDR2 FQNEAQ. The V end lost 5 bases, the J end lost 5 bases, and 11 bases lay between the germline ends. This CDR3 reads CASSPRLGDTQYF. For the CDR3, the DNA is TGTGCCAGCAGCCCCCGCCTGGGAGATACGCAGTATTTT.

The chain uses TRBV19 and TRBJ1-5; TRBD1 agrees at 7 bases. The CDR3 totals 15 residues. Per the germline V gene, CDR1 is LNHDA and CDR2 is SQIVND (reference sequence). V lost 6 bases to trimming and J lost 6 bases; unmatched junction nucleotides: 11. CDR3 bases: TGTGCCAGTAGGCGCGGGACAGTCGGGGTTCAGCCCCAGCATTTT. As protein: CASRRGTVGVQPQHF.

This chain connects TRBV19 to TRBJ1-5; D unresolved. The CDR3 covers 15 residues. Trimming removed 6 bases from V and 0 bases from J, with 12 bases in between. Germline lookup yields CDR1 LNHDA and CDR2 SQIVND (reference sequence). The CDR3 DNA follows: TGTGCCAGTAGGGGGTTGGGTTATAGCAATCAGCCCCAGCATTTT. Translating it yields CASRGLGYSNQPQHF.

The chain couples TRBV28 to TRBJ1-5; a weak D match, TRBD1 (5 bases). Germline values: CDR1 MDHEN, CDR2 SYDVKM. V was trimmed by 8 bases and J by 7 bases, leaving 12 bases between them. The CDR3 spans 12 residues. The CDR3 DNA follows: TGTGCCAGCTCAGGGTCCGGACAGCCCCAGCATTTT. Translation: CASSGSGQPQHF. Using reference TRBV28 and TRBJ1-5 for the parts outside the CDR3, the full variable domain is DVKVTQSSRYLVKRTGEKVFLECVQDMDHENMFWYRQDPGLGLRLIYFSYDVKMKEKGDIPEGYSVSREKKERFSLILESASTNQTSMYLCASSGSGQPQHFGDGTRLSIL.

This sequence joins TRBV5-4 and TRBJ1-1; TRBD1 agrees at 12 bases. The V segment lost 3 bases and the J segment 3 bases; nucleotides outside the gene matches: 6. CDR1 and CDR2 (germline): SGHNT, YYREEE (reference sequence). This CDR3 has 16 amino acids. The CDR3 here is CASSSRDRGQYTEAFF. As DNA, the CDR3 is TGTGCCAGCAGCTCCCGGGACAGGGGGCAATACACTGAAGCTTTCTTT.

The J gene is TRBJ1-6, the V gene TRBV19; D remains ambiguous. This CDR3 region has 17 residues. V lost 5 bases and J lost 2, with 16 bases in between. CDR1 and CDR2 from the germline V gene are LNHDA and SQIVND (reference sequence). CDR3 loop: CASSSGESGTYNSPLHF. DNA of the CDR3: TGTGCCAGTAGTTCTGGCGAATCAGGTACCTATAATTCACCCCTCCACTTT.

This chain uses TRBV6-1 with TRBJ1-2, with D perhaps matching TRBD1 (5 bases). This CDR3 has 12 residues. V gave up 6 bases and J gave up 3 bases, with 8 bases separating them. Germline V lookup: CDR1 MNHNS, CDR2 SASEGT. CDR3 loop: CASRQGDYGYTF. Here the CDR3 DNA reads TGTGCCAGCAGGCAGGGTGACTATGGCTACACCTTC.

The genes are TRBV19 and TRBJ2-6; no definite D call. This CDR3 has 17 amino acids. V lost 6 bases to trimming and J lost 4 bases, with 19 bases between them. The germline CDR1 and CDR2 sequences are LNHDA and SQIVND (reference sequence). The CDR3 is CASSAIRPTVGANVLTF. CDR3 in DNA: TGTGCCAGTAGCGCCATCAGGCCTACAGTAGGGGCCAACGTCCTGACTTTC. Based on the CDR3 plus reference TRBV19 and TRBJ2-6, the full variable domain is DGGITQSPKYLFRKEGQNVTLSCEQNLNHDAMYWYRQDPGQGLRLIYYSQIVNDFQKGDIAEGYSVSREKKESFPLTVTSAQKNPTAFYLCASSAIRPTVGANVLTFGAGSRLTVL.

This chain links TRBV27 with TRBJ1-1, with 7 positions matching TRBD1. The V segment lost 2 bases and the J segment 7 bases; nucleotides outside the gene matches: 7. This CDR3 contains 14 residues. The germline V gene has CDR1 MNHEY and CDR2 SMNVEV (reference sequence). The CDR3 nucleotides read TGTGCCAGCAGTTTACTCTTTCCAGGGGGTGAAGCTTTCTTT. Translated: CASSLLFPGGEAFF.

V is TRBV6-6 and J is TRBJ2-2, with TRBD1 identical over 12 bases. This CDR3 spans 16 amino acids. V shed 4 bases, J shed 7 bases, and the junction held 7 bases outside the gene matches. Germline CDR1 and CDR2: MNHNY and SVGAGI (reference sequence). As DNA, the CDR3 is TGTGCCAGCAGTTCGTCCGGGACAGGGGGCCTCGGGGAGCTGTTTTTT. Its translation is CASSSSGTGGLGELFF.

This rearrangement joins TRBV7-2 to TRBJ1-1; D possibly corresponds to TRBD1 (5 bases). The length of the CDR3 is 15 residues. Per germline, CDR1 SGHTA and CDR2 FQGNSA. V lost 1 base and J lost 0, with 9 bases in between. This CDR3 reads CASSLDGRVNTEAFF. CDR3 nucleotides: TGTGCCAGCAGCTTAGATGGCAGGGTGAACACTGAAGCTTTCTTT.

Here the CDR3 reads CASSPKREEPGELFF. The CDR3 DNA reads TGTGCCAGCTCACCAAAGCGGGAGGAGCCCGGGGAGCTGTTTTTT. The chain is built from TRBV18 and TRBJ2-2; 9 positions match TRBD2. With V trimmed by 2 bases and J by 6 bases, 4 bases remained unmatched. The CDR3 has 15 amino acids. CDR1 is KGHSH and CDR2 is LQKENI in the germline V gene.

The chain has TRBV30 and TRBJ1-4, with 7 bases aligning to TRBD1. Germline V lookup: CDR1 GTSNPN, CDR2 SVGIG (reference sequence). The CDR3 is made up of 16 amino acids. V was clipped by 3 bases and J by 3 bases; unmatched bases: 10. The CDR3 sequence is CAWRPPGTVANEKLFF. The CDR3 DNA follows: TGTGCCTGGAGACCCCCCGGGACAGTCGCTAATGAAAAACTGTTTTTT.

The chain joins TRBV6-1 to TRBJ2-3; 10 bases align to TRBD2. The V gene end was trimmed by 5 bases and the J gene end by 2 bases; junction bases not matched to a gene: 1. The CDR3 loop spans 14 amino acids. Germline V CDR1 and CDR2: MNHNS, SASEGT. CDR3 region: CASSTSGNTDTQYF. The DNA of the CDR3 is TGTGCCAGCAGTACTAGCGGGAACACAGATACGCAGTATTTT.

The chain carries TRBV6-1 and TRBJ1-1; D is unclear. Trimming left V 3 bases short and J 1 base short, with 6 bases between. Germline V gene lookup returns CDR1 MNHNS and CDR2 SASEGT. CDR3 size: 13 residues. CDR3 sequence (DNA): TGTGCCAGCAGTGATCGACAGAACACTGAAGCTTTCTTT. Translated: CASSDRQNTEAFF.

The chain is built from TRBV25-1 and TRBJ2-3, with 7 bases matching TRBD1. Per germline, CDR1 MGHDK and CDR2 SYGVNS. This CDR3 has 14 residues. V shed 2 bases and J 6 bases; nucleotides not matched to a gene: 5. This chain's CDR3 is CASSESRGSDTQYF. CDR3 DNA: TGTGCCAGCAGTGAAAGCAGGGGGTCGGATACGCAGTATTTT.

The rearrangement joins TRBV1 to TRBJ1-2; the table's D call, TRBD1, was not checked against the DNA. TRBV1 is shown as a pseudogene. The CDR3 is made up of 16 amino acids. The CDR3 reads CTSSTRDRGRGTGYTF. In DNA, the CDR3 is TGCACCAGCAGCACTCGGGACAGGGGGCGAGGAACTGGCTACACCTTC.

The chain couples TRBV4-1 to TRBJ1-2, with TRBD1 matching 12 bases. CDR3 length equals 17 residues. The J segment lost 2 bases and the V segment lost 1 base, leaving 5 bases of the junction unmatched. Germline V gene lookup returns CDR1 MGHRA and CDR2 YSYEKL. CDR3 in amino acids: CASSQAFGTGGNYGYTF. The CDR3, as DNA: TGCGCCAGCAGCCAAGCTTTCGGGACAGGGGGCAACTATGGCTACACCTTC.

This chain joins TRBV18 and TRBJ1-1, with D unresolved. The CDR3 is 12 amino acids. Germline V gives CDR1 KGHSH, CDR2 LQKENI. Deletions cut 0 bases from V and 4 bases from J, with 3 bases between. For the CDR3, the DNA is TGTGCCAGCTCACCACCGAGCACTGAAGCTTTCTTT. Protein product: CASSPPSTEAFF.

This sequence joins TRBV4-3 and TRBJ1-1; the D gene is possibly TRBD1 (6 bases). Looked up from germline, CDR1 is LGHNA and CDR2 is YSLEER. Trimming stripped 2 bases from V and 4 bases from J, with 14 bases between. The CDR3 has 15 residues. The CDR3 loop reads CASSQRSLGGTEAFF. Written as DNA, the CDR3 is TGCGCCAGCAGCCAAAGGTCGTTAGGGGGCACTGAAGCTTTCTTT.

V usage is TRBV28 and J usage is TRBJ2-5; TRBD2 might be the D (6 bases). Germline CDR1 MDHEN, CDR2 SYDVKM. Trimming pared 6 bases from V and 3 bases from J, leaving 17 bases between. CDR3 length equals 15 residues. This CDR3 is CASSPLLAPKETQYF. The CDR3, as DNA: TGTGCCAGCAGCCCCCTGCTAGCGCCTAAAGAGACCCAGTACTTC.